The clone carrying this T cell receptor (beta chain) occurred a few times. The antigen remains undetermined. TCRdb re-called the RT-PCR reads through MiXCR, storing one row per CDR3 protein. The profile covers about 480,000 distinct CDR3 sequences, with roughly 27% appearing a single time and around 2% taken by the ten largest. V lost 7 bases to trimming and J lost 0 bases; unmatched junction nucleotides: 11. The CDR3 is made up of 16 amino acids. Looked up from germline, CDR1 is MNHNS and CDR2 is SASEGT. This entry is derived from a study of response to subunit inactivated influenza vaccine. Broader study findings: Authors suggested each seasonal flu vaccination may recruit only limited numbers of new T cells.

The TCR was taken from a man aged 50-60 years who received an inactivated influenza vaccine. This chain links TRBV6-1 with TRBJ1-1; 7 bases map to TRBD1. Sequenced here: CD4+ T cells sorted from PBMCs, sampled 5 days after vaccination. The CDR3 DNA follows: TGTGCCAGCACTAAGACAGGGTCGATTATGAACACTGAAGCTTTCTTT. Its translation is CASTKTGSIMNTEAFF.